What follows are 2 T cell receptor beta chains derived from one specimen sequenced in a study of T cell responses to AZD1222 COVID-19 vaccine. Sequencing was performed with immunoSEQ multiplex PCR; in TCRdb, only in-frame clones are kept and a portion is missing. The table lists some 120,000 clones, 88% of them singletons. The sequences come from peripheral blood, collected on day 0 of AZD1222 vaccination. Receptors were obtained from an adult in good health.

The gene calls are TRBV21-1 and TRBJ1-1; TRBD1, as called in the table, went unchecked against the DNA. TRBV21-1 represents a pseudogene. The CDR3 runs 16 residues. CDR3 sequence (DNA): TGTGCCAGCAGCAAAGAGGTGGGGCTTATGAACACTGAAGCTTTCTTT. Protein product: CASSKEVGLMNTEAFF.

As regards this clone: Because the CDR3's place on the DNA is in doubt, the DNA is left out and the CDR3 is given as listed by TCRdb. The V and J genes are TRBV2 and TRBJ1-1. Germline assignment: CDR1 SNHLY and CDR2 FYNNEI. The CDR3 contains 12 residues when both ends are counted. The CDR3 region is CASSFGPGEAFF.